The 30 T cell receptor beta chains given below trace back to one sample, sequenced in a study of blood T cell repertoires in COVID-19. The repertoire was sequenced with immunoSEQ multiplex PCR; TCRdb's copy has only in-frame clones and lacks some. The table shows some 48,000 clones, with 80% to 90% occurring only once. Input material: peripheral blood. The source is a woman over 75 with COVID-19, enrolled during active disease.

A single count supports this clone. V usage is TRBV6-5 and J usage is TRBJ1-6, with TRBD1 identical over 7 bases. This CDR3 contains 15 residues. Germline CDR1 and CDR2: MNHEY and SVGAGI. Trimming cost V 4 bases and J 5 bases; bases outside gene matches: 5. This CDR3 is CASSWDRGHNSPLHF. The CDR3 DNA reads TGTGCCAGCAGTTGGGACAGAGGTCATAATTCACCCCTCCACTTT.

The chain recombines TRBV30 with TRBJ1-3, with D unresolved. The CDR3 sequence is 13 residues long. V lost 0 bases and J 1 base, leaving 4 bases between the germline ends. Germline values: CDR1 GTSNPN, CDR2 SVGIG (reference sequence). Here the CDR3 reads CAWSVLSGNTIYF. DNA for the CDR3: TGTGCCTGGAGTGTCCTGTCTGGAAACACCATATATTTT.

CDR3 amino acids: CASSPRGRVADTQYF. CDR3 nucleotides: TGTGCCAGCTCACCACGGGGGAGGGTAGCAGATACGCAGTATTTT. The chain couples TRBV18 to TRBJ2-3, with TRBD2 matching 7 bases. The V gene's germline CDR1 is KGHSH and CDR2 LQKENI. The CDR3 spans 15 residues. After removal of 1 base from V and 4 bases from J, the junction contained 5 bases not matched to a gene. Combining the CDR3 with reference TRBV18 and TRBJ2-3 gives the whole variable domain NAGVMQNPRHLVRRRGQEARLRCSPMKGHSHVYWYRQLPEEGLKFMVYLQKENIIDESGMPKERFSAEFPKEGPSILRIQQVVRGDSAAYFCASSPRGRVADTQYFGPGTRLTVL.

The chain couples TRBV5-8 to TRBJ2-1; 10 bases agree with TRBD2. V lost 7 bases, J lost 10 bases, and 14 bases stayed unmatched. CDR1 is SGHTS and CDR2 is YDEGEE in the germline V gene. The CDR3 covers 15 residues. In nucleotides, the CDR3 is TGTGCCAGCTCCGCAAAGGGGACTAGCGCGTGGGAGCAGTTCTTC. It codes for CASSAKGTSAWEQFF.

The chain recombines TRBV3-1 (or the pseudogene TRBV3-2) with TRBJ1-3; maybe TRBD1 (6 bases). CDR3 size: 14 residues. Per germline, CDR1 LGHDT and CDR2 YNNKEL (reference sequence). Trimming pared 4 bases from V and 6 bases from J, leaving 13 bases between. CDR3 region: CASSLQDSANTIYF. For the CDR3, the DNA is TGTGCCAGCAGCCTCCAGGACAGTGCAAACACCATATATTTT.

The gene calls are TRBV30 and TRBJ2-7; TRBD2 matches at 7 bases. This CDR3 region has 14 residues. V was pared by 2 bases and J by 7 bases, with 11 bases of the junction left unmatched. The germline V gene encodes CDR1 GTSNPN and CDR2 SVGIG (reference sequence). This CDR3 reads CAWSFPGGLREQYF. The CDR3 bases are TGTGCCTGGAGTTTCCCGGGAGGTCTACGAGAGCAGTACTTC.

The rearrangement uses TRBV19 and TRBJ2-5; 8 bases fit TRBD1. The trim removed 6 bases at V and 1 base at J, leaving 7 bases unmatched. The CDR3 runs to 15 residues. Germline V lookup: CDR1 LNHDA, CDR2 SQIVND (reference sequence). CDR3 nucleotides: TGTGCCAGTAGCGACAGGGGCTTCTCCCAAGAGACCCAGTACTTC. Its protein product is CASSDRGFSQETQYF.

This sequence joins TRBV6-5 and TRBJ1-5; no firm D call. Trimming removed 0 bases from V and 3 bases from J, with 3 bases in between. CDR1 and CDR2 from the germline V gene are MNHEY and SVGAGI. This CDR3 is 13 amino acids long. DNA for the CDR3: TGTGCCAGCAGTTACTCCTCCAATCAGCCCCAGCATTTT. Its protein product is CASSYSSNQPQHF.

The V and J genes are TRBV19 and TRBJ2-7, with no clear D. Germline-derived CDR1 and CDR2 are LNHDA and SQIVND (reference sequence). This CDR3 is 12 amino acids long. V shed 5 bases and J shed 5 bases, with 10 bases lying between them. The chain's CDR3 is CASSSAAHEQYF. CDR3 nucleotides: TGTGCCAGTAGTTCGGCGGCCCACGAGCAGTACTTC. The variable domain in full, with the rest retrieved from reference TRBV19 and TRBJ2-7, is DGGITQSPKYLFRKEGQNVTLSCEQNLNHDAMYWYRQDPGQGLRLIYYSQIVNDFQKGDIAEGYSVSREKKESFPLTVTSAQKNPTAFYLCASSSAAHEQYFGPGTRLTVT.

The chain joins TRBV18 to TRBJ2-2; 8 bases match TRBD1. Looked up from germline, CDR1 is KGHSH and CDR2 is LQKENI. This CDR3 is built from 16 residues. J gave up 8 bases and V 0 bases, and 8 bases lay outside the gene matches. CDR3 protein: CASSPPGTGRDGELFF. The CDR3 coding sequence is TGTGCCAGCTCACCACCCGGGACAGGTAGAGATGGGGAGCTGTTTTTT. The full variable domain, in which reference TRBV18 and TRBJ2-2 provide the parts outside the CDR3, is NAGVMQNPRHLVRRRGQEARLRCSPMKGHSHVYWYRQLPEEGLKFMVYLQKENIIDESGMPKERFSAEFPKEGPSILRIQQVVRGDSAAYFCASSPPGTGRDGELFFGEGSRLTVL.

This clone has just one count. The rearrangement uses TRBV28 and TRBJ2-1; possible D gene TRBD1, 5 bases. Per germline, CDR1 MDHEN and CDR2 SYDVKM. The ends were cut back, 2 bases at V and 9 bases at J, with 8 bases in the middle. CDR3 length equals 12 residues. The CDR3 reads CASSLLQGEQFF. Written as DNA, the CDR3 is TGTGCCAGCAGTTTACTGCAGGGTGAGCAGTTCTTC. Looking up the rest from reference TRBV28 and TRBJ2-1 gives the full variable domain: DVKVTQSSRYLVKRTGEKVFLECVQDMDHENMFWYRQDPGLGLRLIYFSYDVKMKEKGDIPEGYSVSREKKERFSLILESASTNQTSMYLCASSLLQGEQFFGPGTRLTVL.

The V call is TRBV7-8, the J call TRBJ1-5, with a weak D call TRBD1 (5 bases). V gave up 4 bases and J gave up 4 bases, with 14 bases separating them. This CDR3 comprises 15 residues. In germline, CDR1 is SGHVS, CDR2 FQNEAQ. The CDR3 here is CASSSNRNFNQPQHF. In nucleotides, the CDR3 is TGTGCCAGCAGCTCTAACAGGAATTTTAATCAGCCCCAGCATTTT.

The chain combines TRBV19 with TRBJ1-4; D remains unclear. The CDR3 contains 15 residues. CDR1 and CDR2 (germline): LNHDA, SQIVND (reference sequence). Trimming pared 5 bases from V and 8 bases from J, leaving 18 bases between. The CDR3 nucleotides are TGTGCCAGTAGTCGGCAGGACTTGCGAGGGGAAAAACTGTTTTTT. This gives the protein CASSRQDLRGEKLFF.

The CDR3 DNA follows: TGCGCCAGCAGTATGATAGCTGGGGCCAACGTCCTGACTTTC. It specifies CASSMIAGANVLTF. The rearrangement joins TRBV5-1 to TRBJ2-6; D not resolved. Trimming removed 5 bases at V and 2 bases at J, with 8 bases between. The CDR3 sequence is 14 residues long. CDR1 and CDR2 from the germline V gene are SGHRS and YFSETQ.

V is TRBV19 and J is TRBJ2-3, with 8 bases matching TRBD2. The V and J ends lost 8 bases and 2 bases, in that order; junction bases with no gene match: 12. The germline V gene has CDR1 LNHDA and CDR2 SQIVND (reference sequence). CDR3 length: 16 amino acids. Written as DNA, the CDR3 is TGTGCCAGTTCCGGGGGGCGGGAGGAGTACACAGATACGCAGTATTTT. It yields the protein CASSGGREEYTDTQYF.

This clone was picked up a small number of times. This rearrangement joins TRBV5-1 to TRBJ2-3; TRBD1 matches 8 bases. V lost 4 bases and J lost 13; bases outside the gene matches: 8. Germline CDR1 SGHRS, CDR2 YFSETQ. The CDR3 sequence is 12 residues long. The CDR3 sequence: CASSIGQGREYF. The CDR3 DNA is TGCGCCAGCAGCATAGGACAGGGAAGGGAGTATTTT.

J is TRBJ2-5 and V is TRBV7-2, with D maybe TRBD2 (5 bases). With 2 bases removed from V and 4 bases from J, the gap between germline ends came to 20 bases. Germline CDR1 and CDR2: SGHTA and FQGNSA. The CDR3 runs to 17 residues. This CDR3 reads CASSLRTRPPALETQYF. The CDR3 region has the DNA TGTGCCAGCAGCTTAAGGACTCGCCCTCCCGCTTTAGAGACCCAGTACTTC.

This clone was observed a single time. The chain recombines TRBV19 with TRBJ2-1; 11 bases line up with TRBD2. The CDR3 totals 14 residues. V was pared by 9 bases and J by 3 bases, with 4 bases of the junction left unmatched. Germline CDR1 and CDR2: LNHDA and SQIVND (reference sequence). CDR3 region: CASLAGGSYNEQFF. The CDR3 DNA sequence: TGTGCCAGCCTAGCGGGAGGTAGCTACAATGAGCAGTTCTTC.

The rearrangement joins TRBV5-1 to TRBJ2-1, with 10 bases that match TRBD2. The CDR3 has 15 amino acids. Germline V CDR1 and CDR2: SGHRS, YFSETQ. The J segment lost 7 bases and the V segment lost 4 bases, leaving 8 bases of the junction unmatched. Written as DNA, the CDR3 is TGCGCCAGCAGCCCCTGGACTAGCGGAAGAAATGAGCAGTTCTTC. This translates into CASSPWTSGRNEQFF.

V and J are TRBV5-6 and TRBJ1-6; TRBD1 is a possible D gene (5 bases). Germline V lookup: CDR1 SGHDT, CDR2 YYEEEE. The CDR3 has 14 residues. V shed 0 bases and J shed 5 bases, with 6 bases lying between them. The CDR3 loop is CASSLEGHNSPLHF. CDR3 nucleotides: TGTGCCAGCAGCTTGGAGGGGCATAATTCACCCCTCCACTTT.

V usage is TRBV16 and J usage is TRBJ1-2; 9 positions match TRBD1. After removal of 1 base from V and 8 bases from J, the junction contained 8 bases not matched to a gene. The germline gives CDR1 KGHSY, CDR2 FQNENV. This CDR3 region has 15 residues. The CDR3 here is CASSQFGTGTPGYTF. CDR3 DNA sequence: TGTGCCAGCAGCCAATTCGGGACAGGGACCCCCGGCTACACCTTC. The complete variable domain, with remaining parts taken from reference TRBV16 and TRBJ1-2, reads GEEVAQTPKHLVRGEGQKAKLYCAPIKGHSYVFWYQQVLKNEFKFLISFQNENVFDETGMPKERFSAKCLPNSPCSLEIQATKLEDSAVYFCASSQFGTGTPGYTFGSGTRLTVV.

The chain recombines TRBV7-9 with TRBJ1-3; TRBD1 is a possible D gene (5 bases). This CDR3 has 15 amino acids. V shed 0 bases and J shed 4 bases, with 10 bases lying between them. Per germline, CDR1 SEHNR and CDR2 FQNEAQ (reference sequence). The DNA for the CDR3 is TGTGCCAGCAGCTTAGCGGCGGGGCGCGGAAACACCATATATTTT. Its translation is CASSLAAGRGNTIYF.

This chain joins TRBV30 and TRBJ1-6; weak D call: TRBD1 (6 bases). This CDR3 region has 13 residues. Germline V gene data show CDR1 as GTSNPN and CDR2 as SVGIG (reference sequence). V shed 3 bases and J shed 9 bases, with 12 bases lying between them. Here the CDR3 reads CAWSRDNGSPLHF. CDR3 coding DNA: TGTGCCTGGAGCCGGGACAACGGTTCACCCCTCCACTTT.

The genes are TRBV13 and TRBJ2-5; D call uncertain. Per germline, CDR1 PRHDT and CDR2 FYEKMQ (reference sequence). The CDR3 loop spans 11 amino acids. The V gene lost 3 bases and the J gene lost 5 bases, with 4 bases spanning the gap. CDR3 in DNA: TGTGCCAGCAGCTTGGAGGAGACCCAGTACTTC. Its translation is CASSLEETQYF.

The chain combines TRBV5-1 with TRBJ1-4; possibly TRBD1 for D (5 bases). The CDR3 is 14 amino acids. The V end was cut by 0 bases, the J end by 6 bases, with 9 bases between. Per the germline V gene, CDR1 is SGHRS and CDR2 is YFSETQ. CDR3 residues: CASSLARGHEKLFF. DNA for the CDR3: TGCGCCAGCAGCTTGGCTAGGGGCCATGAAAAACTGTTTTTT.

The gene calls are TRBV18 and TRBJ1-1, with TRBD1 as a possible D gene (5 bases). The V end was cut by 0 bases, the J end by 6 bases, with 14 bases between. There are 15 residues in the CDR3. Looked up from germline, CDR1 is KGHSH and CDR2 is LQKENI. This CDR3 reads CASSPPSGLNPEAFF. The CDR3 region has the DNA TGTGCCAGCTCACCACCCTCAGGGTTAAACCCTGAAGCTTTCTTT.

A few counts support this clone. The genes are TRBV19 and TRBJ2-7; 10 bases line up with TRBD1. Germline CDR1 LNHDA, CDR2 SQIVND (reference sequence). With V trimmed by 6 bases and J by 3 bases, 8 bases remained unmatched. The CDR3 runs 15 residues. CDR3 protein: CASSPTGQGNYEQYF. DNA of the CDR3: TGTGCCAGTAGCCCCACGGGACAGGGGAACTACGAGCAGTACTTC. The full variable domain, its missing parts supplied by reference TRBV19 and TRBJ2-7, is DGGITQSPKYLFRKEGQNVTLSCEQNLNHDAMYWYRQDPGQGLRLIYYSQIVNDFQKGDIAEGYSVSREKKESFPLTVTSAQKNPTAFYLCASSPTGQGNYEQYFGPGTRLTVT.

The chain couples TRBV7-2 to TRBJ1-5, with D perhaps matching TRBD1 (5 bases). Trimming shortened V by 5 bases and J by 5 bases, and 13 bases separated the two germline ends. From germline, CDR1 is SGHTA and CDR2 FQGNSA. The CDR3 runs to 14 residues. CDR3: CASSEAGYHQPQHF. Here the CDR3 DNA reads TGTGCCAGCAGCGAAGCAGGGTATCATCAGCCCCAGCATTTT.

This chain connects TRBV5-1 to TRBJ2-5; 10 nucleotides align to TRBD2. CDR1 and CDR2 (germline): SGHRS, YFSETQ. Unmatched junction bases numbered 11, after V lost 3 bases and J lost 0 bases. CDR3 length: 18 residues. The CDR3 loop is CASSYVTYGTSDQETQYF. The DNA of the CDR3 is TGCGCCAGCAGCTACGTTACATACGGGACTAGCGACCAAGAGACCCAGTACTTC.

This chain uses TRBV11-1 with TRBJ2-1, with 10 nucleotides matching TRBD2. J gave up 6 bases and V 3 bases, and 8 bases lay outside the gene matches. From germline, CDR1 is SGHAT and CDR2 FQDESV (reference sequence). CDR3 length equals 16 residues. In DNA, the CDR3 is TGTGCCAGCAGCTTGTTGCTAGCGGGGGACGTCAATGAGCAGTTCTTC. This translates into CASSLLLAGDVNEQFF.